This T cell receptor beta chain was captured by sequencing in a study of vaccination and CD4 T cells after COVID-19. An Oncomine TCR Beta short-read assay was used to sequence the DNA from cultured CD4+ T cells. TCRdb used MiXCR to reprocess the PCR reads, holding one entry per CDR3 protein. Of approximately 7,600 distinct CDR3 sequences listed, 50% are singletons. Treatment given: approximately nine-day PBMC culture with coronavirus spike peptide pools or control peptides (ViraFEST assay). Gathering of the CD4+ T cells, from the unexposed donor, took place before the COVID-19 pandemic (2011-2018). This clonotype was found a few times. Antigen unknown. Sequenced sample: CD4+ T cells from blood, cultured in vitro. This clonotype was sampled from a human donor in good health.

CDR3 in amino acids: CASSIGGAGEAFF. The CDR3 DNA reads TGCGCCAGCAGTATCGGGGGGGCCGGCGAAGCTTTCTTT. V gene TRBV5-1 combines with J gene TRBJ1-1; tentatively, D is TRBD1 (6 bases). Germline V CDR1 and CDR2: SGHRS, YFSETQ. Trimming removed 5 bases at V and 8 bases at J, with 16 bases between. The CDR3 is 13 amino acids.